One and the same sample provided the 4 T cell receptor beta chains below, sequenced in a study of CD4 and CD8 cells across lung adenocarcinoma regions. One entry per CDR3 protein results from TCRdb running MiXCR on the PCR reads. The sample comprises 23,000 or so distinct CDR3 sequences, 53% of which are singletons, and under 50% rests with the top ten. Sequencing was done on a sample of CD8+ T cells from the center of a lung tumor. These receptors were obtained from a male donor with lung adenocarcinoma. The CD4 and CD8 labels of this study may be unreliable.

Comments on this clonotype: Compared with germline, one end of the junction differs, possibly owing to a read error. The rearrangement links TRBV4-1 to TRBJ2-5; D could derive from TRBD1 or TRBD2 (6 bases each). The V gene's germline CDR1 is MGHRA and CDR2 YSYEKL. CDR3 length equals 15 residues. This CDR3 is CGAGHGGRGQETQYF. CDR3 DNA: TGCGGCGCGGGCCACGGGGGCCGTGGCCAAGAGACGCAGTACTTC.

Notes on this clonotype: Relative to the germline gene, one junction end is altered; a read error may explain this. The V gene is TRBV6-1, the J gene TRBJ2-3; D is tentatively TRBD1 or TRBD2 (5 bases each). Germline loops: CDR1 MNHNS, CDR2 SASEGT. The CDR3 totals 16 residues. The CDR3 spells CASGRSGDGATETQYF. CDR3 DNA sequence: TGTGCCAGCGGGCGATCCGGGGACGGAGCCACAGAGACGCAGTATTTC.

For this clonotype: Mismatch with germline at one junction end may stem from a read error. This chain connects TRBV7-6 to TRBJ2-3; 8 bases are a match to TRBD2. Per germline, CDR1 SGHVS and CDR2 FNYEAQ. The length of the CDR3 is 14 residues. This CDR3 reads CAGSGGRSGETQYF. The CDR3 coding sequence is TGTGCGGGCAGCGGGGGTCGCTCCGGAGAGACGCAGTATTTC.

As to this clonotype: Its ends do not fully match the called genes, so a read error is possible. The rearrangement joins TRBV6-1 to TRBJ2-3, with a possible D match to TRBD2 (6 bases). Germline V gene lookup returns CDR1 MNHNS and CDR2 SASEGT. The CDR3 runs to 16 residues. The CDR3 DNA reads as TGTGCCAGCAGTGAAGCAGGAGGGGCAGGGAGCGATGCGCAGTATTTC. Translating it yields CASSEAGGAGSDAQYF.